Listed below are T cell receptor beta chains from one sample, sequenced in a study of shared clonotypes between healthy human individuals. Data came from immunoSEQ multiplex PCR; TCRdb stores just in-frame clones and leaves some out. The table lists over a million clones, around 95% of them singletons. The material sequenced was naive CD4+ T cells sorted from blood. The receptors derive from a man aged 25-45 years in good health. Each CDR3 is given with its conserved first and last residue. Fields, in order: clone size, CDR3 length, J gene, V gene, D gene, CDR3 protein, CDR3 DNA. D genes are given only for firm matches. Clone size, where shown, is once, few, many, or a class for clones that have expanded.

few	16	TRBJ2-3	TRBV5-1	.	CASSLPTVSSTDTQYF	TGCGCCAGCAGTCTCCCGACAGTTTCTAGCACAGATACGCAGTATTTT
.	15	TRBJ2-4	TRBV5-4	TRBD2	CASSLGGGSKNIQYF	TGTGCCAGCAGCTTGGGGGGAGGGTCCAAAAACATTCAGTACTTC
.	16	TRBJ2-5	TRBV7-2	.	CASSLGGVAYQETQYF	TGTGCCAGCAGCTTAGGGGGAGTAGCTTACCAAGAGACCCAGTACTTC
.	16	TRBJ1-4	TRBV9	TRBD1	CASSVGQGATNEKLFF	TGTGCCAGCAGCGTAGGACAGGGCGCAACTAATGAAAAACTGTTTTTT
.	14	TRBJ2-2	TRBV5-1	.	CASSLDPNTGELFF	TGCGCCAGCAGCTTGGACCCGAACACCGGGGAGCTGTTTTTT
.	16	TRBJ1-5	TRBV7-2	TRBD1	CASSLVQGVYNQPQHF	TGTGCCAGCAGCTTAGTGCAGGGGGTATACAATCAGCCCCAGCATTTT
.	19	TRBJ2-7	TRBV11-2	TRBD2	CASSRLGITVGTRGYEQYF	TGTGCCAGCAGCCGCCTGGGGATAACCGTAGGGACTAGGGGCTACGAGCAGTACTTC
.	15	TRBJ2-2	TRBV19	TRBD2	CASSITSGIAGELFF	TGTGCCAGTAGTATAACTAGCGGGATTGCCGGGGAGCTGTTTTTT
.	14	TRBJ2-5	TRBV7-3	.	CASSLDSGHETQYF	TGTGCCAGCAGCTTAGATAGTGGTCATGAGACCCAGTACTTC
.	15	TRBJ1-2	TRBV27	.	CASSLSLGARYGYTF	TGTGCCAGCAGTTTATCGCTGGGGGCGAGATATGGCTACACCTTC
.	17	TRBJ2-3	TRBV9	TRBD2	CASSVGVSGILPDTQYF	TGTGCCAGCAGCGTAGGGGTTAGCGGGATTCTTCCGGATACGCAGTATTTT
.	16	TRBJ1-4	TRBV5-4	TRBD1	CASSSGQAARHEKLFF	TGTGCCAGCAGCTCTGGACAGGCTGCTAGGCATGAAAAACTGTTTTTT
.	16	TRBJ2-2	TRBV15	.	CATSRDPTLNTGELFF	TGTGCCACCAGCAGAGATCCGACTTTGAACACCGGGGAGCTGTTTTTT
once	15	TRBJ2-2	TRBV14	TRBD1	CASSRTGGFTGELFF	TGTGCCAGCAGCCGGACAGGGGGGTTTACCGGGGAGCTGTTTTTT
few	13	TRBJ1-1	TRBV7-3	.	CASSLRRGTEAFF	TGTGCCAGCAGCTTAAGGCGTGGCACTGAAGCTTTCTTT
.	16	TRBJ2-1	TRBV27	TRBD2	CASRGVAGSSYNEQFF	TGTGCCAGCAGGGGGGTAGCGGGAAGTTCCTACAATGAGCAGTTCTTC
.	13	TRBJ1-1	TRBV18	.	CASSYKSNTEAFF	TGTGCCAGCTCTTACAAATCGAACACTGAAGCTTTCTTT
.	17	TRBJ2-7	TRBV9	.	CASSEVARGGLSYEQYF	TGTGCCAGCAGCGAGGTGGCCCGCGGCGGTCTCTCCTACGAGCAGTACTTC
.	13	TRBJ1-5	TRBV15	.	CATSSLLRQPQHF	TGTGCCACCAGCAGCTTGTTACGCCAGCCCCAGCATTTT
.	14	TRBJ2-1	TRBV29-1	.	CSVKEQTTYNEQFF	TGCAGCGTTAAGGAACAGACGACTTACAATGAGCAGTTCTTC
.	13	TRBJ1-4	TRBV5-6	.	CASSAQGREKLFF	TGTGCCAGCAGCGCCCAGGGGCGGGAAAAACTGTTTTTT
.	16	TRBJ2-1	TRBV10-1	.	CASSSGALSSYNEQFF	TGCGCCAGCAGTTCAGGGGCCCTAAGCTCCTACAATGAGCAGTTCTTC
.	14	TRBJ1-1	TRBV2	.	CASSAGGANTEAFF	TGTGCCAGCTCAGCAGGAGGGGCGAACACTGAAGCTTTCTTT
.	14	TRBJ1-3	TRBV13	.	CASSPVGPGNTIYF	TGTGCCAGCAGCCCCGTGGGCCCTGGAAACACCATATATTTT
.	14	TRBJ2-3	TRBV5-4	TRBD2	CASSIGRGTDTQYF	TGTGCCAGCAGCATCGGGAGGGGAACAGATACGCAGTATTTT
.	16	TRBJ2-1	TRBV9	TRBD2	CASTSGPLAAYNEQFF	TGTGCCAGCACCTCAGGGCCGCTAGCGGCCTACAATGAGCAGTTCTTC
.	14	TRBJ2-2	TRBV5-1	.	CASSLNTYTGELFF	TGCGCCAGCAGCTTAAACACCTACACCGGGGAGCTGTTTTTT
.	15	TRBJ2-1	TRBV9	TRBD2	CASSVSGRKDYEQFF	TGTGCCAGCAGCGTTAGCGGGAGGAAGGATTATGAGCAGTTCTTC
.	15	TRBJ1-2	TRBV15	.	CATSKNRQTNYGYTF	TGTGCCACCAGCAAAAATAGACAGACTAACTATGGCTACACCTTC
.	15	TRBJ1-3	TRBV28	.	CASSFLQGAGNTIYF	TGTGCCAGCAGTTTCCTTCAGGGAGCAGGAAACACCATATATTTT
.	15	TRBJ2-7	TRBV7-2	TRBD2	CASSPTGTSVYEQYF	TGTGCCAGCAGCCCGACCGGGACTAGTGTCTACGAGCAGTACTTC
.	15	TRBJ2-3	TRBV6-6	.	CASSYSKRGGDTQYF	TGTGCCAGCAGTTACTCGAAACGAGGCGGAGATACGCAGTATTTT
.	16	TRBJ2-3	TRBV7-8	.	CASSSETGASTDTQYF	TGTGCCAGCAGCTCAGAAACAGGAGCAAGCACAGATACGCAGTATTTT
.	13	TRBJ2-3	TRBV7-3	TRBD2	CASGKREADTQYF	TGTGCCAGCGGTAAGCGGGAGGCAGATACGCAGTATTTT
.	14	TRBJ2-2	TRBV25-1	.	CATRARGNTGELFF	TGTGCCACCCGGGCGAGGGGAAACACCGGGGAGCTGTTTTTT
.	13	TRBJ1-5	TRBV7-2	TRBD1	CASSPGGRPPQHF	TGTGCCAGCAGCCCAGGGGGTCGCCCCCCCCAGCATTTT
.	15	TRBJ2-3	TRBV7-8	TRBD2	CASSPSGGFTDTQYF	TGTGCCAGCAGCCCGAGCGGGGGATTCACAGATACGCAGTATTTT
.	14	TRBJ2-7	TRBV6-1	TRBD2	CASSERAGAREQYF	TGTGCCAGCAGTGAACGGGCGGGAGCTAGGGAGCAGTACTTC
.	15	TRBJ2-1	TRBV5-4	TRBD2	CASSLGSGSINEQFF	TGTGCCAGCAGCTTGGGTAGCGGGAGTATCAATGAGCAGTTCTTC
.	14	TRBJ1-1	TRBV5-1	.	CASSWNRATTEAFF	TGCGCCAGCAGCTGGAACCGGGCCACCACTGAAGCTTTCTTT
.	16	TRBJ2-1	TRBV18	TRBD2	CASSPPPGGLYNEQFF	TGTGCCAGCTCACCACCTCCGGGAGGCTTATACAATGAGCAGTTCTTC
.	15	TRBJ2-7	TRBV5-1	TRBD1	CASSLSGQSLYEQYF	TGCGCCAGCAGCTTGTCGGGACAGAGTCTATACGAGCAGTACTTC
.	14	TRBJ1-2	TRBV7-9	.	CASSLEAQTNGYTF	TGTGCCAGCAGCCTAGAGGCCCAGACGAATGGCTACACCTTC
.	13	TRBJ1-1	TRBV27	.	CASSMTGYTEAFF	TGTGCCAGCAGTATGACGGGATACACTGAAGCTTTCTTT
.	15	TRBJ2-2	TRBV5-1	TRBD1	CASSISGGDTGELFF	TGCGCCAGCAGCATCTCAGGGGGCGACACCGGGGAGCTGTTTTTT
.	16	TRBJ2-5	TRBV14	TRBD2	CASSQGGTSGSETQYF	TGTGCCAGCAGCCAAGGAGGGACTAGCGGGAGTGAGACCCAGTACTTC
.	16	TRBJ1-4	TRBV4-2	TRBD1	CASSHPSRDSYEKLFF	TGTGCCAGCAGCCATCCGTCCCGGGACAGCTATGAAAAACTGTTTTTT
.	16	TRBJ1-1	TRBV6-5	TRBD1	CASSYSGQGASTEAFF	TGTGCCAGCAGTTACTCTGGGCAGGGGGCCTCCACTGAAGCTTTCTTT
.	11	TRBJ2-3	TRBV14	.	CASRSTDTQYF	TGTGCCAGCAGATCCACAGATACGCAGTATTTT
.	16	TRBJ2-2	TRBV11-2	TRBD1	CASSRGQGANTGELFF	TGTGCCAGCAGCCGAGGACAGGGGGCGAACACCGGGGAGCTGTTTTTT
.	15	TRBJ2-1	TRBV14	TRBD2	CASSLGLAGRWEQFF	TGTGCCAGCAGCCTGGGACTAGCGGGAAGGTGGGAGCAGTTCTTC
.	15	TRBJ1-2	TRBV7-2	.	CASSLGIGRVNGYTF	TGTGCCAGCAGCTTAGGGATAGGGCGGGTCAATGGCTACACCTTC
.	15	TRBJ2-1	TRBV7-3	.	CASSFRADSYNEQFF	TGTGCCAGCAGCTTTAGAGCGGATTCCTACAATGAGCAGTTCTTC
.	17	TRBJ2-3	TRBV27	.	CASSFWPLTTSTDTQYF	TGTGCCAGCAGTTTTTGGCCCCTTACTACTAGCACAGATACGCAGTATTTT
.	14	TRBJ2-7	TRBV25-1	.	CASTTAGQNFKQYF	TGTGCCAGCACCACAGCGGGACAGAATTTCAAGCAGTACTTC
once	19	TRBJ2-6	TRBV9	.	CASSAPLDSGGAGANVLTF	TGTGCCAGCAGCGCCCCTCTGGACAGCGGTGGGGCTGGGGCCAACGTCCTGACTTTC
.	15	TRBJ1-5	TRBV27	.	CASSLRAGANQPQHF	TGTGCCAGCAGTTTACGGGCAGGGGCAAATCAGCCCCAGCATTTT
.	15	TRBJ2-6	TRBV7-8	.	CASSPTGSGANVLTF	TGTGCCAGCAGCCCTACAGGGTCTGGGGCCAACGTCCTGACTTTC